This T cell receptor beta chain is drawn from a study of blood T cells in healthy people across ages. Study summary: About one barcoded beta molecule per two T cells came from capture by template switching.

This clonotype appeared a few times. Its matching antigen is unknown. The authors drew around 11 milliliters of peripheral blood from each donor. Per-sample yields of isolated PBMCs were at least 6 million. Combining a sample-barcoded 5' primer with a J-beta primer mix, a second PCR ran for about 7 to 11 cycles. TCRdb redid the calling of the 5' RACE reads with MiXCR, one entry per CDR3 protein. The top ten clones hold less than 9.5% of a sample with about 1,800,000 distinct CDR3 sequences, about 30% of them seen once. Points from the study as a whole: Per million T cells, the diversity of TCR beta decreased roughly linearly as age advanced.

This sequence was found in a woman aged 25 to 45 in good health. The specimen was blood.

The CDR3 here is CSAQGFSSTDTQYF. CDR3 coding DNA: TGCAGTGCCCAAGGCTTTTCTAGCACAGATACGCAGTATTTT. V usage is TRBV20-1 and J usage is TRBJ2-3, with no clear D. Germline loops: CDR1 DFQATT, CDR2 SNEGSKA (reference sequence). The CDR3 is made up of 14 amino acids. Trimming took 6 bases from V and 0 from J, leaving 13 bases between them.